These T cell receptor beta chains were read from a single sample in a study of T cell responses to AZD1222 COVID-19 vaccine. Profiling relied on immunoSEQ multiplex PCR, and the TCRdb table lists in-frame clones only, not all of them. The data show over 130,000 clones, with roughly 90% seen just once and 3% to 4% held by the top ten. This specimen was peripheral blood, taken 28 days after the second AZD1222 dose. Receptors originate from an adult who received the AZD1222 COVID-19 vaccine. Both conserved end residues are part of each CDR3. Fields, in order: clone size, D gene, V gene, J gene, CDR3 protein, CDR3 DNA. D genes are given only for firm matches. Clone size appears in some rows only: once, few, many, or a class for an expanded clone.

-	-	TRBV6-1	TRBJ1-3	CASSEGGQSGNTIYF	TGTGCCAGCAGTGAAGGTGGACAGTCTGGAAACACCATATATTTT
-	-	TRBV5-8	TRBJ1-5	CASSHRSDQPQHF	TGTGCCAGCAGCCACAGGTCGGATCAGCCCCAGCATTTT
-	TRBD2	TRBV14	TRBJ2-1	CASSPIAGVGTNEQFF	TGTGCCAGCAGCCCCATAGCGGGAGTGGGCACCAATGAGCAGTTCTTC
once	-	TRBV18	TRBJ2-3	CASSTRGGASTDTQYF	TGTGCCAGCTCGACACGAGGGGGGGCCAGCACAGATACGCAGTATTTT
-	-	TRBV12-3/TRBV12-4	TRBJ1-3	CASSSQLRNTIYF	TGTGCCAGCAGTTCGCAGCTAAGAAACACCATATATTTT
-	TRBD2	TRBV28	TRBJ2-2	CASSYNPSGRATVDGELFF	TGTGCCAGCAGTTACAATCCTAGCGGGAGGGCCACGGTGGACGGGGAGCTGTTTTTT
-	-	TRBV23-1	TRBJ2-1	CASIPTMVGAEQFF	TGCGCCAGCATTCCGACCATGGTGGGCGCTGAGCAGTTCTTC
-	-	TRBV6-5	TRBJ2-7	CASSRAGYEQYF	TGTGCCAGCAGCCGCGCGGGTTACGAGCAGTACTTC
-	-	TRBV27	TRBJ1-4	CASSRGANEKLFF	TGTGCCAGCTCGCGGGGCGCTAATGAAAAACTGTTTTTT
-	-	TRBV10-3	TRBJ2-5	CAISIGREETQYF	TGTGCCATCAGTATCGGACGGGAAGAGACCCAGTACTTC
once	TRBD2	TRBV3-1/TRBV3-2	TRBJ2-7	CASSQDVAGGTHEQYF	TGTGCCAGCAGCCAAGATGTAGCGGGAGGAACTCACGAGCAGTACTTC
-	TRBD2	TRBV11-3	TRBJ2-3	CASSFNSGPSSTDTQYF	TGTGCCAGCAGCTTCAATAGCGGGCCATCTAGCACAGATACGCAGTATTTT
-	-	TRBV12-3/TRBV12-4	TRBJ1-2	CASSPDSNYGYTF	TGTGCCAGCAGCCCCGACAGCAACTATGGCTACACCTTC
-	TRBD1	TRBV7-3	TRBJ1-2	CASSSGQSLNYGYTF	TGTGCCAGCAGCTCGGGACAGTCCTTAAACTATGGCTACACCTTC
-	-	TRBV18	TRBJ2-7	CASSPDPHEQYF	TGTGCCAGCTCACCCGACCCCCACGAGCAGTACTTC
-	-	TRBV29-1	TRBJ1-2	CSVVRPPSRGYTF	TGCAGCGTTGTTAGGCCCCCCAGTAGGGGCTACACCTTC
-	-	TRBV11-3	TRBJ1-3	CASSQVPGNTIYF	TGTGCCAGCAGCCAAGTCCCAGGAAACACCATATATTTT
-	-	TRBV9	TRBJ1-6	CASSVDSGRVGSPLHF	TGTGCCAGCAGCGTAGATTCGGGCAGGGTAGGCTCACCCCTCCACTTT
-	TRBD1	TRBV24-1	TRBJ1-5	CATSDGQGVQPQHF	TGTGCCACCAGTGACGGGCAGGGGGTTCAGCCCCAGCATTTT
-	TRBD1	TRBV4-1	TRBJ1-2	CASSPASGTGGGGYTF	TGCGCCAGCAGCCCAGCGTCGGGGACAGGGGGCGGAGGCTACACCTTC
-	-	TRBV29-1	TRBJ1-2	CSVEDLGGFGGYTF	TGCAGCGTTGAAGATCTTGGAGGCTTTGGAGGCTACACCTTC
-	-	TRBV3-1/TRBV3-2	TRBJ2-6	CASSPDYSGANVLTF	TGTGCCAGCAGCCCGGACTACTCTGGGGCCAACGTCCTGACTTTC
-	-	TRBV27	TRBJ2-1	CASSRTAHSYNEQFF	TGTGCCAGCAGTCGAACCGCTCACTCCTACAATGAGCAGTTCTTC
once	-	TRBV2	TRBJ1-2	CASSDDNYGYTF	TGTGCCAGCAGTGACGATAACTATGGCTACACCTTC
-	TRBD1	TRBV5-1	TRBJ1-6	CASSLGKDREVVNSPLHF	TGCGCCAGCAGCTTGGGCAAGGACAGGGAAGTAGTGAATTCACCCCTCCACTTT
-	-	TRBV7-8	TRBJ2-1	CASSLAALYNEQFF	TGTGCCAGCAGCTTAGCGGCCCTCTACAATGAGCAGTTCTTC
-	-	TRBV5-1	TRBJ2-7	CASSSGPEQYF	TGCGCCAGCAGCTCTGGCCCCGAGCAGTACTTC
once	TRBD2	TRBV6-5	TRBJ2-1	CASSGERESVNEQFF	TGTGCCAGCAGCGGCGAGCGGGAGTCGGTGAATGAGCAGTTCTTC
-	TRBD1	TRBV2	TRBJ1-5	CASSGDRGLRQPQHF	TGTGCCAGCAGTGGGGACAGGGGGCTACGGCAGCCCCAGCATTTT
-	-	TRBV5-1	TRBJ1-2	CASTSEMRGVKGYTF	TGCGCCAGCACCTCAGAAATGCGGGGGGTGAAGGGCTACACCTTC
-	-	TRBV30	TRBJ1-2	CAWSVVRENGYTF	TGTGCCTGGAGTGTGGTCCGGGAGAATGGCTACACCTTC